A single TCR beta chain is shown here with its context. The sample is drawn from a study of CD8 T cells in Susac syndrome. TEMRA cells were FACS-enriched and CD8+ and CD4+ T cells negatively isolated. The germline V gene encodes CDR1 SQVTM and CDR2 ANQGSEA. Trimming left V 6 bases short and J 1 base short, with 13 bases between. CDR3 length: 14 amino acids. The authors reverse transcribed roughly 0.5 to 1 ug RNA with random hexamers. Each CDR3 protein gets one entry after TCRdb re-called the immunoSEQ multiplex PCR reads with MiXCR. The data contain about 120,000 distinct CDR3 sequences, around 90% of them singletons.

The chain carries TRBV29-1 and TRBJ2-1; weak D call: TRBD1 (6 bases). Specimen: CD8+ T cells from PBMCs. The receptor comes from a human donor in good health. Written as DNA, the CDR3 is TGCAGCGTGCAAGGGGGTAGTTCCTACAATGAGCAGTTCTTC. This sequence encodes CSVQGGSSYNEQFF.